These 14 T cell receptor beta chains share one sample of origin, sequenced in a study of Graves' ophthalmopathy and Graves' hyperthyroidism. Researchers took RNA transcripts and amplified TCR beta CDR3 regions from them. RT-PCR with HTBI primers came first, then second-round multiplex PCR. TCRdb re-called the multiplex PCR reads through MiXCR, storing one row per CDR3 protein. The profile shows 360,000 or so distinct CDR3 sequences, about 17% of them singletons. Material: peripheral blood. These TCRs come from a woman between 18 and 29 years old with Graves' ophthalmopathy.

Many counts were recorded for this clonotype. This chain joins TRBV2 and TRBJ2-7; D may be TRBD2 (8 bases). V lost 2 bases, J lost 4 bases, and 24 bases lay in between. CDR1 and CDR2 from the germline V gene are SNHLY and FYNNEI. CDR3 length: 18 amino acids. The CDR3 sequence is CASSEKGASGRALYEQYF. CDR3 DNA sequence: TGTGCCAGCAGTGAAAAGGGGGCCTCCGGGAGGGCCTTGTACGAGCAGTACTTC.

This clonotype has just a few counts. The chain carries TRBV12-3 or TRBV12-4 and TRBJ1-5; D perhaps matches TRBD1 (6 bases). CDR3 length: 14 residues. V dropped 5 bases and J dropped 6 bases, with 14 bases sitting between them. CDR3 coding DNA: TGTGCCAGCAGTGTTCAGGGGTGGGGTCAGCCCCAGCATTTT. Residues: CASSVQGWGQPQHF.

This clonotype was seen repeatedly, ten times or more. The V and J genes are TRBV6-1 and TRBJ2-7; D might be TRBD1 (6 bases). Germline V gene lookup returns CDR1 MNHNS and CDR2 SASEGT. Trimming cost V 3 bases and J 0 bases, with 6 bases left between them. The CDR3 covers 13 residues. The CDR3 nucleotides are TGTGCCAGCAGTGAGGGGGCCTCCTACGAGCAGTACTTC. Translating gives CASSEGASYEQYF.

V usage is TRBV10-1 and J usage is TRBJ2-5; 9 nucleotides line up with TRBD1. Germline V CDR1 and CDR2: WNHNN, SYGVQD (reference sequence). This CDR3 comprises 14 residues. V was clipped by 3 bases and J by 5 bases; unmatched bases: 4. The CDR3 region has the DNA TGCGCCAGCAGTGACTACAGGGGGCAGGAGACCCAGTACTTC. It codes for CASSDYRGQETQYF.

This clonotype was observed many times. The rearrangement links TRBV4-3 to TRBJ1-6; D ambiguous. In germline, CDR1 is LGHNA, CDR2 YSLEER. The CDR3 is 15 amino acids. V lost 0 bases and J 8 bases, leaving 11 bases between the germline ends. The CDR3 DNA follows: TGCGCCAGCAGCCAAGATGAAGCGGGTTATTCACCCCTCCACTTT. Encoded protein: CASSQDEAGYSPLHF.

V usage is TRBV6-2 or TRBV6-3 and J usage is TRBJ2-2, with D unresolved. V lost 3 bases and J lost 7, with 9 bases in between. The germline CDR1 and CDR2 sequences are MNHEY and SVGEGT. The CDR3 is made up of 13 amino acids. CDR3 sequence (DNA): TGTGCCAGCAGTTATCTGTCGGGCGGGGAGCTGTTTTTT. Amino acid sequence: CASSYLSGGELFF.

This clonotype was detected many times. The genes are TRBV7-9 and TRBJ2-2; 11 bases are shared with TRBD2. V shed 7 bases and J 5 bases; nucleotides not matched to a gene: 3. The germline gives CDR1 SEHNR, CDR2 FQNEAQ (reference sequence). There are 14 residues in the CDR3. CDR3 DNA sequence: TGTGCCAGCACACTAGCGGGAGTTACCGGGGAGCTGTTTTTT. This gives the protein CASTLAGVTGELFF.

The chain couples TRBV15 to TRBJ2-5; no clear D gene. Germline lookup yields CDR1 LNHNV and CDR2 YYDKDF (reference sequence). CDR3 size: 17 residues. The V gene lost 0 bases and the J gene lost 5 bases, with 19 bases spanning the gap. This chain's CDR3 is CATSRDPDSPLHETQYF. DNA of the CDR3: TGTGCCACCAGCAGAGATCCCGACTCACCTCTTCACGAGACCCAGTACTTC.

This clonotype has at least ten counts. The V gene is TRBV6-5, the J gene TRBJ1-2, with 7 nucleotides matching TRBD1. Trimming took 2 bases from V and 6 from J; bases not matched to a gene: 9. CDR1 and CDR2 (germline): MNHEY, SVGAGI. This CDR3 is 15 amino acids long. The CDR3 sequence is CASSYEPGDRDGYTF. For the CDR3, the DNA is TGTGCCAGCAGTTACGAGCCCGGAGACAGGGATGGCTACACCTTC.

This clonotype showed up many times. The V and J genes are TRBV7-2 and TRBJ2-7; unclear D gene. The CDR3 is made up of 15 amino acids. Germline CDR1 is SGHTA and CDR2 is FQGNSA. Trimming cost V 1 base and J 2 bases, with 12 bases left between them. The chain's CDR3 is CASSLVAEPAYEQYF. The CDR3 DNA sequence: TGTGCCAGCAGCTTAGTGGCAGAGCCTGCCTACGAGCAGTACTTC.

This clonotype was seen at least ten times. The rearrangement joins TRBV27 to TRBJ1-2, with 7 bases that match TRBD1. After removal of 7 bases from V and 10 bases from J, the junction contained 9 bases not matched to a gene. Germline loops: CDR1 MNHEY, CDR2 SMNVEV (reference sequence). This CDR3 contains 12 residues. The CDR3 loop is CASTNTGESYTF. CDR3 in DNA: TGTGCCAGCACCAATACAGGGGAGTCCTACACCTTC.

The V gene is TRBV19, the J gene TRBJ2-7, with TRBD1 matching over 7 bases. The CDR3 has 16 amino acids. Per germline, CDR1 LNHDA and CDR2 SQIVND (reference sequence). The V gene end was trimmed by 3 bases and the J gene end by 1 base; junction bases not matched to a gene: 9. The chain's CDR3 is CASSIISRGQSYEQYF. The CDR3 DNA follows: TGTGCCAGTAGTATCATCTCTCGGGGACAGTCCTACGAGCAGTACTTC. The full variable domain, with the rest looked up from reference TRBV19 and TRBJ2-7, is DGGITQSPKYLFRKEGQNVTLSCEQNLNHDAMYWYRQDPGQGLRLIYYSQIVNDFQKGDIAEGYSVSREKKESFPLTVTSAQKNPTAFYLCASSIISRGQSYEQYFGPGTRLTVT.

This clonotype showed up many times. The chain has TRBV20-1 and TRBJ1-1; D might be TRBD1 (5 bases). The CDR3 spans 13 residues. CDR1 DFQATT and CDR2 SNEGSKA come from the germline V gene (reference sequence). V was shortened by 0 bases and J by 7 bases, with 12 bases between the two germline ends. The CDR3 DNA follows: TGCAGTGCTAGAGATGGGGTGGGGGGTGAAGCTTTCTTT. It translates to CSARDGVGGEAFF.

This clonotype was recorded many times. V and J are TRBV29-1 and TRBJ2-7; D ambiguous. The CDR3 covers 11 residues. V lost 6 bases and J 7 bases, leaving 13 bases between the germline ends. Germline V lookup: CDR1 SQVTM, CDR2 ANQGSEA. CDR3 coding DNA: TGCAGCGTCCTATGGGCTACGGAGCAGTACTTC. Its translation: CSVLWATEQYF.